This record looks at one T cell receptor beta chain sequence and its context. Its antigen has not been determined. It has no much larger one-base neighbor in the sample; base qualities were not kept. Sequences SGDLS (CDR1) and YYNGEE (CDR2) are obtained from the germline V gene. Its CDR3 holds 17 amino acids, cysteine through phenylalanine. Of all the DNA, just the CDR3 is kept, 51 bases in frame from base 1. Unmatched junction bases come to 9, with V trimmed by 4 bases and J by 0 bases. This sample was taken from a study of memory CD4+ T cells and cytomegalovirus serostatus (dated by TCRdb to between 2018 and 2021). Notes on the research overall: The cohort comprised around 35 healthy Belgian adults, 9 CMV seropositive and about 24 CMV seronegative. The study sequenced CD4+ memory TCRbeta repertoires of a Belgian cohort with known cytomegalovirus serostatus to replicate a published TCR-based CMV serostatus classifier. What the work shows at the level of the full study, not this receptor alone: For CMV serostatus prediction, a median bootstrapped AUC of 0.95 was reached with the original framework, and a median bootstrapped AUC of approximately 0.9 was reached with a US-trained random forest. The original-framework classifier achieved a median bootstrapped AUC of approximately 0.95 with a 95% CI of 0.76-1.00 on the Belgian cohort. The results were interpreted as suggesting that the CMV-associated TCR signature is mostly present in the CD4+ memory repertoire. Only CD4+CD45RO+ memory cells were sequenced, unlike the original study, which covered naive and memory CD4+ and CD8+ populations. Of 164 previously reported CMV-associated TCRbeta sequences, approximately 70 appeared in the CD4+ memory repertoires, each in one to five individuals.

A FACSAria II was used to sort memory CD4+ T cells, defined as single viable CD3+CD4+CD8-CD45RO+ cells. CMV serostatus was determined with a Roche Elecsys assay detecting serum IgG against CMV pp150, pp28, p38 and p52. Following thawing, total CD4+ T cells were enriched through positive selection using CD4 magnetic microbeads. The samples came from a different study that was designed specifically to examine the CD4+ T cell memory repertoire. Peripheral blood mononuclear cells were isolated and cryopreserved according to standard operating procedures, and serum was stored at -80 degrees C. The staining used CD3-PerCP (BW264/56), CD4-APC (RPA-T4), CD45RO-PE (UCHT1) and CD8-Pacific Orange (3B5) antibodies, and Sytox blue was used to exclude non-viable cells. The Quick-DNA Microprep Kit was used to extract genomic DNA from the sorted cells. TCRbeta DNA was amplified with the immunoSEQ hsTCRbeta kit following the manufacturer's protocol. TCRbeta libraries were sequenced on an Illumina MiSeq instrument. Per the source publication's procedure: Removing out-of-frame sequences left 2 million to 2.5 million distinct TCRbeta sequences, an average of approximately 61,000 per individual. Two values were used to score each individual: the count of roughly 150 previously reported CMV-associated TCRbeta sequences and the total count of productive distinct TCRbeta sequences. A beta-binomial model was reimplemented in Python, and random forests from scikit-learn, run with default parameters, were trained on data from the US cohort. Classifier performance on the Belgian cohort was reported as the median AUC with percentile confidence intervals calculated over 10,000 bootstrap iterations. TCRdb took this table from immuneACCESS and kept in-frame rearrangements with V and J called. Such tables lack part of the clones; where checked against another copy, unresolved V genes explain under half of the gap, and the rest is unexplained. V and J calls and clone size follow that table, whereas D and trimming were derived from the DNA. Present in this sample are about 92,000 clones, 75% to 90% of which were seen just once. Approximately 4% of the sample goes to the ten largest clones.

The rearranged chain carries TRBV9 and TRBJ2-1; a stretch of 8 junction bases matches TRBD2. This receptor was identified in an adult in good health and CMV-seropositive. The sequencing sample was made of memory CD4+ T cells from blood. The sequence in DNA is TGTGCCAGCAGCCCTAGGACTAGCCCCAGCTCCTACAATGAGCAGTTCTTC. Its protein is CASSPRTSPSSYNEQFF. The CDR3, completed at both ends by the reference TRBV9 and TRBJ2-1 genes, gives the full variable domain DSGVTQTPKHLITATGQRVTLRCSPRSGDLSVYWYQQSLDQGLQFLIQYYNGEERAKGNILERFSAQQFPDLHSELNLSSLELGDSALYFCASSPRTSPSSYNEQFFGPGTRLTVL.